This TCR beta chain was sequenced in a study of T-cell reconstitution after alpha-beta-depleted transplantation in children. Unique molecular identifiers were used to barcode this TCRbeta library. Each CDR3 protein gets one entry after TCRdb re-called the PCR reads with MiXCR. The sample has about 150,000 distinct CDR3 sequences; about 9% are singletons. Overall study results and limits: Expanded clones from the graft, numbering several hundred, reportedly supplied alpha-beta T cells about two months after transplant. Recipient T cells and thymic progenitors that survived gave rise to the high TCRbeta diversity observed at day 60 in some patients. Among T cells one year after transplant, newly produced cells accounted for most counts and diversity.

Germline V gives CDR1 SQVTM, CDR2 ANQGSEA. Trimming left V 3 bases short and J 6 bases short, with 2 bases between. CDR3 length equals 9 residues. This clonotype was counted ten times or more. Its specificity is not known. The material sequenced was PBMCs, mostly from graft donor cells, taken 180 days after TCRalphabeta/CD19-depleted stem cell transplant. The sequence was obtained from a female patient between 2 and 15 years old who had a stem cell transplant for congenital amegakaryocytic thrombocytopenia, so the T cells may come from the graft donor. The chain combines TRBV29-1 with TRBJ1-2, with D uncertain. The CDR3 DNA follows: TGCAGCGTTGACAATGGCTACACCTTC. This translates into CSVDNGYTF.